These T cell receptor beta chains were read from a single sample in a study of blood T cell repertoires in COVID-19. Here immunoSEQ multiplex PCR was the method, and the copy in TCRdb shows in-frame clones only, minus some. This sample carries some 90,000 clones, around nine tenths of them seen once, and the ten largest clones take roughly 1.2%. The sequenced sample consisted of peripheral blood. Receptors were obtained from a man of 80 years or more with active or convalescent COVID-19. CDR3s leave out the opening cysteine and the closing phenylalanine or tryptophan. Each record gives: V gene, J gene, clone size, CDR3 protein. Expanded clones are given a class, and other clones once, few, many or no size at all.

V: TRBV5-6; J: TRBJ1-5; size: -; CDR3: ASSLYGSQPQH
V: TRBV18; J: TRBJ2-3; size: -; CDR3: ASSPLAGLSTDTQY
V: TRBV3-1/TRBV3-2; J: TRBJ2-1; size: once; CDR3: ASSRPTSVSYNEQF
V: TRBV28; J: TRBJ2-2; size: once; CDR3: ASSTGFATGELF
V: TRBV5-4; J: TRBJ1-1; size: -; CDR3: ASSPRQGSNTEAF
V: TRBV3-1/TRBV3-2; J: TRBJ2-5; size: -; CDR3: ASSLASASAETQY
V: TRBV15; J: TRBJ1-6; size: -; CDR3: ATSRYDRASPLH
V: TRBV12-5; J: TRBJ2-2; size: -; CDR3: ASGLGSANTGELF
V: TRBV5-4; J: TRBJ2-7; size: few; CDR3: ASSSGQGYEQY
V: TRBV3-1/TRBV3-2; J: TRBJ2-5; size: few; CDR3: ASSRNSRGETQY
V: TRBV7-9; J: TRBJ1-3; size: -; CDR3: ASSLTQGAASGNTIY
V: TRBV9; J: TRBJ2-7; size: -; CDR3: ASSVAREFSYEQY
V: TRBV7-9; J: TRBJ2-1; size: -; CDR3: ASSLLRLAGLNYNEQF
V: TRBV5-1; J: TRBJ1-3; size: -; CDR3: ASSLDRGNTIY
V: TRBV7-2; J: TRBJ1-2; size: -; CDR3: ASSLVSGQIANYGYT
V: TRBV19; J: TRBJ1-2; size: -; CDR3: ASSIVRANYGYT
V: TRBV6-2/TRBV6-3; J: TRBJ1-5; size: -; CDR3: ASSYPRGVGNQPQH
V: TRBV24-1; J: TRBJ2-1; size: -; CDR3: ATKKGGIDEQF
V: TRBV7-8; J: TRBJ2-1; size: -; CDR3: ATGREAGNEQF
V: TRBV11-3; J: TRBJ2-7; size: few; CDR3: ASSPGQGGLEQY
V: TRBV5-1; J: TRBJ2-1; size: few; CDR3: ASSEDIRQF
V: TRBV19; J: TRBJ2-1; size: -; CDR3: ASRTGNYNEQF
V: TRBV5-1; J: TRBJ1-1; size: -; CDR3: ASGRENTEAF
V: TRBV5-1; J: TRBJ2-2; size: -; CDR3: ASSLNSGLTGELF
V: TRBV9; J: TRBJ2-2; size: -; CDR3: ASSPQGLGVTGELF
V: TRBV6-5; J: TRBJ1-5; size: once; CDR3: ASSYDRDNQPQH
V: TRBV2; J: TRBJ2-3; size: -; CDR3: ASSYEGQGRQY
V: TRBV5-1; J: TRBJ2-7; size: -; CDR3: ASSLGSGSSYEQY
V: TRBV19; J: TRBJ1-1; size: -; CDR3: ASRGRGYTEAF
V: TRBV14; J: TRBJ2-1; size: -; CDR3: ASSPGTSGSYNEQF
V: TRBV7-9; J: TRBJ2-3; size: few; CDR3: ASSQAPKGSTDTQY
V: TRBV4-1; J: TRBJ2-1; size: -; CDR3: ASSRPSGTGPYNEQF
V: TRBV7-3; J: TRBJ2-2; size: -; CDR3: ASSLTSRGTGELF
V: TRBV7-8; J: TRBJ1-5; size: -; CDR3: ASSSPGGSNQPQH
V: TRBV28; J: TRBJ2-7; size: -; CDR3: ASSPPFGNGRGEQY
V: TRBV9; J: TRBJ2-1; size: -; CDR3: ASSVGGSLSYNEQF
V: TRBV29-1; J: TRBJ1-5; size: -; CDR3: SAVPRRMANQPQH
V: TRBV7-9; J: TRBJ2-5; size: -; CDR3: ASSFIGAEETQY
V: TRBV6-6; J: TRBJ2-1; size: -; CDR3: ASSTSGFSYNEQF
V: TRBV5-1; J: TRBJ2-7; size: -; CDR3: ASSSGLAEGEQY
V: TRBV18; J: TRBJ2-2; size: -; CDR3: ASSPQGAHTGELF
V: TRBV9; J: TRBJ2-1; size: few; CDR3: ASSVVAGAYNEQF
V: TRBV28; J: TRBJ1-1; size: once; CDR3: ASINRDLPEAF
V: TRBV19; J: TRBJ2-5; size: -; CDR3: ASSNPGQQETQY
V: TRBV6-1; J: TRBJ2-7; size: -; CDR3: ASSELGRTYEQY
V: TRBV18; J: TRBJ1-1; size: once; CDR3: ASSPAGGGTEAF
V: TRBV5-4; J: TRBJ1-1; size: -; CDR3: ASSLDRGLTEAF